One and the same sample provided the 15 T cell receptor beta chains below, sequenced in a study of blood T cell repertoires in COVID-19. The assay was immunoSEQ multiplex PCR, and TCRdb's table has in-frame clones only and misses some. The sample has about 64,000 clones, about 88% seen once. The sample consisted of PBMCs or T cells enriched from blood (not recorded which). The receptors here all came from a woman aged 40 to 50 who had recovered from COVID-19.

The J gene is TRBJ2-2, the V gene TRBV6-1; D perhaps matches TRBD1 (7 bases). The V gene's germline CDR1 is MNHNS and CDR2 SASEGT. The CDR3 is made up of 14 amino acids. V dropped 4 bases and J dropped 5 bases, with 11 bases sitting between them. The CDR3 is CASSGQGGTGELFF. Here the CDR3 DNA reads TGTGCCAGCAGTGGGCAGGGGGGAACCGGGGAGCTGTTTTTT.

The V gene is TRBV5-8, the J gene TRBJ2-4, with TRBD1 identical over 11 bases. CDR1 is SGHTS, CDR2 YDEGEE, per germline. J was trimmed by 0 bases and V by 4 bases; bases with no gene match: 9. The CDR3 contains 18 residues. The CDR3 coding sequence is TGTGCCAGCAGCAAAATAGGACAGGGGGCGAAAGCCAAAAACATTCAGTACTTC. This gives the protein CASSKIGQGAKAKNIQYF.

The chain couples TRBV3-1 (or the pseudogene TRBV3-2) to TRBJ2-1, with TRBD2 identical over 7 bases. The CDR3 has 17 amino acids. J lost 1 base, V lost 3 bases, and 9 bases had no gene match. CDR1 is LGHDT, CDR2 YNNKEL, per germline (reference sequence). The CDR3 DNA sequence: TGTGCCAGCAGCCAGGCATGGCGGGGGTTTTCCTACAATGAGCAGTTCTTC. Protein sequence: CASSQAWRGFSYNEQFF.

This clone was seen only once. The chain is built from TRBV6-1 and TRBJ2-5; D gene unclear. The germline gives CDR1 MNHNS, CDR2 SASEGT. Deletions cut 3 bases from V and 6 bases from J, with 17 bases between. The CDR3 contains 15 residues. CDR3: CASSEELDAYQTQYF. The CDR3 coding sequence is TGTGCCAGCAGTGAGGAGCTAGACGCCTATCAGACCCAGTACTTC.

Sample share makes this clone medium-sized (0.01 to 0.1%). The chain links TRBV7-9 to TRBJ2-2, with 8 bases matching TRBD2. V dropped 5 bases and J dropped 1; count of bases not matched to a gene: 6. The germline V gene encodes CDR1 SEHNR and CDR2 FQNEAQ (reference sequence). The CDR3 covers 16 residues. CDR3 in amino acids: CASSPTSGGNTGELFF. The CDR3, as DNA: TGTGCCAGCAGCCCTACAAGCGGGGGGAACACCGGGGAGCTGTTTTTT.

V and J are TRBV29-1 and TRBJ2-7, with TRBD1 as a possible D gene (6 bases). The CDR3 totals 16 residues. Trimming took 3 bases from V and 2 from J, leaving 20 bases between them. Germline V gene data show CDR1 as SQVTM and CDR2 as ANQGSEA. CDR3 DNA: TGCAGCGTTGACCACAGGGCGCAATCGGGGACCTACGAGCAGTACTTC. It encodes CSVDHRAQSGTYEQYF.

The CDR3: CSARGVYEQYF. Here the CDR3 DNA reads TGCAGTGCTAGAGGCGTCTACGAGCAGTACTTC. This chain links TRBV20-1 with TRBJ2-7, with unresolved D. The V gene lost 1 base and the J gene lost 3 bases, with 4 bases spanning the gap. The V gene's germline CDR1 is DFQATT and CDR2 SNEGSKA (reference sequence). The CDR3 extends over 11 amino acids.

The gene calls are TRBV7-8 and TRBJ2-3; D might be TRBD1 (5 bases). CDR3 size: 16 residues. Between the trimmed V and J ends, which lost 1 base and 7 bases, there was a span of 18 bases. Germline CDR1 SGHVS, CDR2 FQNEAQ. CDR3 loop: CASSLGGLFSPNTQYF. The CDR3 region has the DNA TGTGCCAGCAGCTTAGGGGGCCTGTTTTCCCCCAATACGCAGTATTTT.

CDR3 loop: CASTFTSGGDNEQFF. The CDR3 DNA follows: TGTGCCAGCACCTTTACTAGCGGGGGGGACAATGAGCAGTTCTTC. The chain has TRBV6-7 and TRBJ2-1, with TRBD2 matching 13 bases. TRBV6-7 is given ORF status, its function remaining uncertain. The ends lost 7 bases at V and 5 bases at J; junction bases unmatched: 5. The CDR3 is 15 amino acids.

The chain is built from TRBV6-1 and TRBJ2-5; 13 bases align to TRBD2. The junction had 7 bases not matched to a gene; V was cut back by 1 base and J by 2 bases. Germline CDR1 is MNHNS and CDR2 is SASEGT. The CDR3 runs to 18 residues. CDR3 bases: TGTGCCAGCAGTGAAGAGGCCAAACTAGCGGGGGGGCAAGAGACCCAGTACTTC. Its translation: CASSEEAKLAGGQETQYF.

CDR3 DNA sequence: TGTGCCAGCAGCCAACCCGGGACTCGCCAAGAGACCCAGTACTTC. It is translated as CASSQPGTRQETQYF. The rearrangement uses TRBV3-1 (or the pseudogene TRBV3-2) and TRBJ2-5; D is possibly TRBD2 (6 bases). Germline V gene sequence: CDR1 LGHDT, CDR2 YNNKEL (reference sequence). The CDR3 covers 15 residues. The germline V and J ends were trimmed by 2 bases and 1 base, with 11 bases remaining between them.

The chain employs TRBV20-1 and TRBJ1-2; D is undetermined. V lost 3 bases and J lost 8, with 13 bases in between. The CDR3 loop spans 12 amino acids. CDR1 DFQATT and CDR2 SNEGSKA come from the germline V gene (reference sequence). CDR3 residues: CSASLSGGGYTF. The DNA of the CDR3 is TGCAGTGCTAGTCTTTCGGGAGGCGGCTACACCTTC.

This clone was seen only once. The chain couples TRBV12-5 to TRBJ2-5, with D hard to call. Germline V gene sequence: CDR1 LGHNT, CDR2 FRNRAP. This CDR3 region has 16 residues. Trimming shortened V by 0 bases and J by 4 bases, and 15 bases separated the two germline ends. CDR3 in DNA: TGTGCTAGTGGTTTGGTACTTGAGGTTATGGGAGAGACCCAGTACTTC. Protein: CASGLVLEVMGETQYF.

This chain connects TRBV4-1 to TRBJ1-6, with D perhaps TRBD1 (5 bases). CDR1 is MGHRA, CDR2 YSYEKL, per germline. The CDR3 covers 15 residues. The ends were cut back, 0 bases at V and 8 bases at J, with 11 bases in the middle. CDR3 loop: CASSQDGGTDSPLHF. CDR3 nucleotides: TGCGCCAGCAGCCAAGATGGGGGGACCGATTCACCCCTCCACTTT.

This sequence joins TRBV10-2 and TRBJ1-1; unclear D gene. V was cut by 7 bases and J by 0 bases, with 9 bases left in between. The CDR3 is made up of 13 amino acids. Germline loops: CDR1 WSHSY, CDR2 SAAADI. The DNA of the CDR3 is TGCGCCAGCACCGGAGCATTGAACACTGAAGCTTTCTTT. This sequence encodes CASTGALNTEAFF.